This entry features one TCR beta chain sequence. Its antigen is undetermined. Looked up from germline, CDR1 is SEHNR and CDR2 is FQNEAQ (reference sequence). CDR3 size: 15 residues. Trimming took off 1 base at V and 10 bases at J, with 14 bases between the two ends. The data were taken from a study of T cell responses to AZD1222 COVID-19 vaccine. Study overall: Second-dose groups at about 4 or about 12 weeks were pooled. Whole-study results and caveats: With dominance at 160-218 and 743-854, vaccine-associated CD4 TCRs spanned spike.

Sequencing was performed with immunoSEQ multiplex PCR; in TCRdb, only in-frame clones are kept and a portion is missing. This sample has tens of thousands of clones, with 87% found just once. The specimen comprised peripheral blood, sampled on day 0 of AZD1222 vaccination. This TCR derives from an adult in good health. The chain recombines TRBV7-9 with TRBJ1-6; D remains unclear. CDR3 DNA sequence: TGTGCCAGCAGCTTAGATTGGGGTCTCGGATCACCCCTCCACTTT. It codes for CASSLDWGLGSPLHF.